This T cell receptor (beta chain) was retrieved from a study of Graves' ophthalmopathy and Graves' hyperthyroidism. The sequenced template was RNA, covering the TCR beta CDR3 region. Second-round multiplex PCR came after a first-round RT-PCR that employed HTBI primers. Each CDR3 protein is one row after TCRdb ran MiXCR on the multiplex PCR reads. The sample has around 670,000 distinct CDR3 sequences; 40% are singletons. Germline CDR1 ENHRY, CDR2 SYGVKD. This CDR3 is 13 amino acids long. Trimming took off 3 bases at V and 6 bases at J, with 9 bases between the two ends. Regarding this clonotype: Its target is unknown.

General study points: Blood also carried most expanded thyroid clonotypes exceeding 0.001 frequency. With approximately 88% sensitivity and 70% to 82% specificity, a 13-signature model separated ophthalmopathy from stable hyperthyroidism.

A diagnosis was made from clinical symptoms together with serum thyroxine, TRAb, thyroid ultrasound and orbital computed tomography. A roughly 10 ml volume of fresh peripheral blood provided the PBMCs. The sample taken for sequencing was peripheral blood. This chain uses TRBV10-3 with TRBJ2-1; possibly TRBD2 for D (6 bases). The sequence was obtained from an adult man with Graves' ophthalmopathy. The CDR3 DNA reads TGTGCCATCAGTGATCTCGGGAGCAATGAGCAGTTCTTC. It yields the protein CAISDLGSNEQFF.